Below, 29 T cell receptor beta chains from the same sample are listed, as sequenced in a study of CD8+CD57+ T cells in acquired aplastic anemia. Individuals selected for sequencing had exhibited CD8+CD57+ cell expansion on flow cytometry. Genomic DNA provided the template from which TCR beta VDJ and CDR3 profiles were obtained. One entry per CDR3 protein results from TCRdb running MiXCR on the reads. The table includes about 190,000 distinct CDR3 sequences, around 45% detected once. The sequenced sample was sorted CD4+, CD8+, or CD8+CD57+ T cells (not recorded which) from PBMCs. The receptors were gathered from a human donor with aplastic anemia.

Here the CDR3 DNA reads TGTGCCAGTAGTCCCCGGGACACCATCCCCACTGAAGCTTTCTTT. It specifies CASSPRDTIPTEAFF. The V gene is TRBV19, the J gene TRBJ1-1; tentatively, D is TRBD1 (6 bases). Germline V gene lookup returns CDR1 LNHDA and CDR2 SQIVND (reference sequence). The CDR3 is made up of 15 amino acids. Trimming removed 5 bases from V and 4 bases from J, with 17 bases in between.

About this clonotype itself: This may arise from a read error, as a much more abundant clone is one base away. The chain uses TRBV29-1 and TRBJ1-2; TRBD1 might be the D (6 bases). Germline CDR1 reads SQVTM; CDR2 reads ANQGSEA. The CDR3 runs 12 residues. The CDR3 here is CSVEQGNYGYIF. CDR3 coding DNA: TGCAGCGTTGAACAGGGGAACTATGGCTACATCTTC.

The chain employs TRBV10-3 and TRBJ1-2; TRBD1 matches 7 bases. The CDR3 covers 14 residues. Germline V CDR1 and CDR2: ENHRY, SYGVKD. With V trimmed by 6 bases and J by 3 bases, 7 bases remained unmatched. CDR3 sequence (DNA): TGTGCCATCAGAGGGGCAGGGGGAGACTATGGCTACACCTTC. Its translation is CAIRGAGGDYGYTF.

This clonotype was recorded a few times. V gene TRBV20-1 combines with J gene TRBJ1-2; maybe TRBD1 (6 bases). The CDR3 is 12 amino acids. Per germline, CDR1 DFQATT and CDR2 SNEGSKA (reference sequence). With 6 bases removed from V and 2 bases from J, the gap between germline ends came to 10 bases. CDR3 protein: CSARDTNYGYTF. The CDR3, as DNA: TGCAGTGCGAGGGACACCAACTATGGCTACACCTTC.

This chain links TRBV10-1 with TRBJ2-6; TRBD2 aligns across 11 bases. Germline assignment: CDR1 WNHNN and CDR2 SYGVQD (reference sequence). The CDR3 loop spans 18 amino acids. The J segment lost 4 bases and the V segment lost 2 bases, leaving 7 bases of the junction unmatched. The CDR3 spells CASSERELAGEGANVLTF. DNA for the CDR3: TGCGCCAGCAGTGAGAGGGAACTAGCGGGAGAAGGGGCCAACGTCCTGACTTTC.

This clonotype was found many times. CDR3 DNA: TGTGCCAGCAACGCGGTCGGCTCAGATACGCAGTATTTT. As protein: CASNAVGSDTQYF. J is TRBJ2-3 and V is TRBV2, with no clear D. Germline V gene sequence: CDR1 SNHLY, CDR2 FYNNEI. This CDR3 spans 13 amino acids. V was clipped by 7 bases and J by 4 bases, with 12 bases between them.

Many counts were recorded for this clonotype. V and J are TRBV29-1 and TRBJ2-1; 10 bases agree with TRBD2. This CDR3 has 17 residues. Per germline, CDR1 SQVTM and CDR2 ANQGSEA. Trimming removed 7 bases from V and 0 bases from J; junction bases left unmatched: 12. The CDR3 sequence: CSARALAGGLSYNEQFF. The DNA of the CDR3 is TGCAGCGCCCGTGCGTTAGCGGGAGGACTCTCCTACAATGAGCAGTTCTTC.

V is TRBV19 and J is TRBJ2-3, with 9 positions matching TRBD2. J was trimmed by 2 bases and V by 7 bases; bases with no gene match: 7. This CDR3 comprises 15 residues. Per germline, CDR1 LNHDA and CDR2 SQIVND (reference sequence). The CDR3 bases are TGTGCCAGTATGGAAAGCGGGGGGTTCACAGATACGCAGTATTTT. Translated, it gives CASMESGGFTDTQYF.

In its sample, this clonotype was seen a few times. The V and J genes are TRBV7-2 and TRBJ2-7; D remains ambiguous. The CDR3 spans 13 residues. Trimming took off 2 bases at V and 2 bases at J, with 7 bases between the two ends. Germline V CDR1 and CDR2: SGHTA, FQGNSA. The CDR3 protein is CASSLSATYEQYF. The CDR3 bases are TGTGCCAGCAGCTTAAGTGCAACCTACGAGCAGTACTTC. The full variable domain, completed using reference TRBV7-2 and TRBJ2-7, is GAGVSQSPSNKVTEKGKDVELRCDPISGHTALYWYRQSLGQGLEFLIYFQGNSAPDKSGLPSDRFSAERTGGSVSTLTIQRTQQEDSAVYLCASSLSATYEQYFGPGTRLTVT.

This clonotype came up many times. This rearrangement joins TRBV9 to TRBJ2-3, with 13 bases that match TRBD2. The CDR3 is made up of 16 amino acids. V was pared by 0 bases and J by 4 bases, with 2 bases of the junction left unmatched. Germline V gives CDR1 SGDLS, CDR2 YYNGEE. As DNA, the CDR3 is TGTGCCAGCAGCGTAGGGACTAGCGGGAGTTCAGATACGCAGTATTTT. Protein sequence: CASSVGTSGSSDTQYF.

The chain joins TRBV29-1 to TRBJ2-3, with TRBD2 identical over 10 bases. The CDR3 contains 15 residues. Germline V lookup: CDR1 SQVTM, CDR2 ANQGSEA. Trimming cost V 1 base and J 6 bases; bases outside gene matches: 7. CDR3 loop: CSVEAAGGPMDTQYF. As DNA, the CDR3 is TGCAGCGTTGAAGCAGCGGGAGGGCCAATGGATACGCAGTATTTT.

This chain connects TRBV12-5 to TRBJ2-1, with D possibly being TRBD1 (5 bases). Germline V gives CDR1 LGHNT, CDR2 FRNRAP. The CDR3 is made up of 18 amino acids. V dropped 4 bases and J dropped 2 bases, with 21 bases sitting between them. CDR3 region: CASGYAAHPDTAYNEQFF. CDR3 nucleotides: TGTGCTAGTGGTTATGCCGCCCACCCGGACACGGCCTACAATGAGCAGTTCTTC.

In DNA, the CDR3 is TGCAGCGTTGTCCGGCAGGGTGGTCCCAACTATGGCTACACCTTC. Translation gives CSVVRQGGPNYGYTF. The V gene is TRBV29-1, the J gene TRBJ1-2; TRBD1 is a possible D gene (5 bases). V lost 4 bases and J 2 bases, leaving 17 bases between the germline ends. The V gene's germline CDR1 is SQVTM and CDR2 ANQGSEA. CDR3 size: 15 residues.

The table lists this clonotype with many counts. V is TRBV6-4 and J is TRBJ1-1; D uncertain. Trimming took 0 bases from V and 3 from J, leaving 11 bases between them. Germline-derived CDR1 and CDR2 are MRHNA and SNTAGT. CDR3 length: 15 residues. Written as DNA, the CDR3 is TGTGCCAGCAGTGACTCGCCGGGGAGTTACACTGAAGCTTTCTTT. Translating it yields CASSDSPGSYTEAFF.

This clonotype has at least ten counts. The genes are TRBV19 and TRBJ1-1; D gene uncertain. The CDR3 has 13 amino acids. In germline, CDR1 is LNHDA, CDR2 SQIVND (reference sequence). V shed 5 bases and J shed 1 base, with 8 bases lying between them. Here the CDR3 reads CASSFTKNTEAFF. The CDR3 nucleotides read TGTGCCAGTAGTTTCACCAAGAACACTGAAGCTTTCTTT.

This clonotype was detected only a few times. A read error is possible here, since a much larger clone lies one base away. V usage is TRBV19 and J usage is TRBJ2-5, with 7 bases lining up with TRBD2. Germline CDR1 is LNHDA and CDR2 is SQIVND (reference sequence). The CDR3 is made up of 14 amino acids. In DNA, the CDR3 is TGTGCCAGTAGAGGGTTAGGGGCGCGGGAGACCCAGCACTTC. Protein: CASRGLGARETQHF.

The gene calls are TRBV5-1 and TRBJ2-3, with D perhaps assigned TRBD1 or TRBD2 (5 bases each). With 1 base removed from V and 0 bases from J, the gap between germline ends came to 12 bases. The germline gives CDR1 SGHRS, CDR2 YFSETQ. The CDR3 loop spans 16 amino acids. CDR3 sequence (DNA): TGCGCCAGCAGCTTGACGGGACCGACTAGCACAGATACGCAGTATTTT. Translating it yields CASSLTGPTSTDTQYF.

In this sample, this clonotype turned up once. The chain links TRBV20-1 to TRBJ1-2; D uncertain. The CDR3 loop spans 13 amino acids. The germline gives CDR1 DFQATT, CDR2 SNEGSKA (reference sequence). V was cut by 2 bases and J by 6 bases, with 13 bases left in between. Written as DNA, the CDR3 is TGCAGTGCTAGAAAAAACAGCCACCATGGCTACACCTTC. This gives the protein CSARKNSHHGYTF.

This clonotype has a handful of counts. The chain couples TRBV10-3 to TRBJ1-1, with a tentative D call TRBD1 (6 bases). The germline gives CDR1 ENHRY, CDR2 SYGVKD. The CDR3 runs to 13 residues. Trimming shortened V by 10 bases and J by 0 bases, and 12 bases separated the two germline ends. CDR3 protein: CATGQLMNTEAFF. DNA of the CDR3: TGTGCCACTGGACAGCTTATGAACACTGAAGCTTTCTTT.

This clonotype was observed at least ten times. The gene calls are TRBV12-3 or TRBV12-4 and TRBJ2-2; 11 bases line up with TRBD2. The trim removed 0 bases at V and 5 bases at J, leaving 2 bases unmatched. The CDR3 totals 16 residues. The CDR3 loop is CASSLAGLAATGELFF. The CDR3 bases are TGTGCCAGCAGTTTAGCGGGACTAGCGGCAACCGGGGAGCTGTTTTTT.

At least ten counts were recorded for this clonotype. The chain links TRBV2 to TRBJ2-7, with D unclear. The CDR3 spans 11 residues. Germline V gene sequence: CDR1 SNHLY, CDR2 FYNNEI. V shed 4 bases and J shed 4 bases, with 5 bases lying between them. CDR3 DNA sequence: TGTGCCAGCAGTGGGCAGTACGAGCAGTACTTC. Translating it yields CASSGQYEQYF.

This clonotype was recorded many times. The gene calls are TRBV7-2 and TRBJ2-3; TRBD2 agrees at 9 bases. With V trimmed by 3 bases and J by 15 bases, 10 bases remained unmatched. CDR1 is SGHTA and CDR2 is FQGNSA in the germline V gene. The CDR3 runs to 13 residues. The CDR3 DNA reads TGTGCCAGCAGCTTTTCCCCGGGACTAGCAGTTTATTTT. Translating gives CASSFSPGLAVYF. The variable domain in full, with the rest retrieved from reference TRBV7-2 and TRBJ2-3, is GAGVSQSPSNKVTEKGKDVELRCDPISGHTALYWYRQSLGQGLEFLIYFQGNSAPDKSGLPSDRFSAERTGGSVSTLTIQRTQQEDSAVYLCASSFSPGLAVYFGPGTRLTVL.

The chain carries TRBV7-2 and TRBJ2-7, with 11 bases matching TRBD2. Germline V CDR1 and CDR2: SGHTA, FQGNSA. The CDR3 is 15 amino acids. V lost 5 bases and J lost 2; bases outside the gene matches: 5. CDR3 sequence reads: CASSQGLADTYEQYF. The DNA for the CDR3 is TGTGCCAGCAGCCAGGGACTAGCGGATACCTACGAGCAGTACTTC. Based on the CDR3 plus reference TRBV7-2 and TRBJ2-7, the full variable domain is GAGVSQSPSNKVTEKGKDVELRCDPISGHTALYWYRQSLGQGLEFLIYFQGNSAPDKSGLPSDRFSAERTGGSVSTLTIQRTQQEDSAVYLCASSQGLADTYEQYFGPGTRLTVT.

This clonotype came up many times. V and J are TRBV2 and TRBJ1-3; 9 bases agree with TRBD1. The germline V gene encodes CDR1 SNHLY and CDR2 FYNNEI. The CDR3 is 14 residues long. J gave up 5 bases and V 6 bases, and 5 bases lay outside the gene matches. CDR3 sequence: CASRTQGARNTIYF. As DNA, the CDR3 is TGTGCCAGCAGGACACAGGGGGCCCGAAACACCATATATTTT.

This clonotype was observed many times. V gene TRBV2 combines with J gene TRBJ2-6; D gene uncertain. With 3 bases removed from V and 0 bases from J, the gap between germline ends came to 3 bases. Germline V gives CDR1 SNHLY, CDR2 FYNNEI. This CDR3 has 14 residues. DNA for the CDR3: TGTGCCAGCAGTGACGACTCTGGGGCCAACGTCCTGACTTTC. The encoded protein is CASSDDSGANVLTF. Looking up the rest from reference TRBV2 and TRBJ2-6 gives the full variable domain: EPEVTQTPSHQVTQMGQEVILRCVPISNHLYFYWYRQILGQKVEFLVSFYNNEISEKSEIFDDQFSVERPDGSNFTLKIRSTKLEDSAMYFCASSDDSGANVLTFGAGSRLTVL.

This clonotype was found many times. This chain uses TRBV5-5 with TRBJ1-3; TRBD1 is a possible D gene (5 bases). Germline values: CDR1 SGHKS, CDR2 YYEKEE (reference sequence). Trimming removed 1 base from V and 0 bases from J, with 8 bases in between. CDR3 length: 15 amino acids. The CDR3 loop is CASSLRGSSGNTIYF. The CDR3 DNA sequence: TGTGCCAGCAGCTTGCGGGGGAGCTCTGGAAACACCATATATTTT.

The chain uses TRBV15 and TRBJ2-7; D not certain. The CDR3 is 14 residues long. With 0 bases removed from V and 0 bases from J, the gap between germline ends came to 6 bases. Germline CDR1 reads LNHNV; CDR2 reads YYDKDF (reference sequence). CDR3 DNA: TGTGCCACCAGCAGAGAAAGGCTCTCCTACGAGCAGTACTTC. Amino acid sequence: CATSRERLSYEQYF.

This clonotype was detected ten times or more. The chain has TRBV20-1 and TRBJ2-7; no clear D. This CDR3 region has 12 residues. Trimming took off 0 bases at V and 6 bases at J, with 9 bases between the two ends. CDR1 DFQATT and CDR2 SNEGSKA come from the germline V gene (reference sequence). The CDR3 region is CSARDLNGEQYF. For the CDR3, the DNA is TGCAGTGCTAGAGATTTAAATGGCGAGCAGTACTTC.

This chain links TRBV20-1 with TRBJ2-7; a weak D match, TRBD2 (6 bases). Germline V CDR1 and CDR2: DFQATT, SNEGSKA (reference sequence). The CDR3 has 14 amino acids. V lost 0 bases to trimming and J lost 3 bases, with 12 bases between them. CDR3 DNA sequence: TGCAGTGCTAGAGATGTGCGGGGTGTCTACGAGCAGTACTTC. Amino acid sequence: CSARDVRGVYEQYF.